This TCR beta chain was found in a study of blood T cell repertoires in COVID-19. About the study: Acute and convalescent COVID-19 specimens originated in the United States, Italy and Spain. The cDNA or gDNA used as material had been derived from T cells, B-cell-depleted T cells, or PBMCs.

Per the germline V gene, CDR1 is MNHNY and CDR2 is SVGAGI (reference sequence). The CDR3 runs 16 residues. V lost 6 bases, J lost 5 bases, and 22 bases lay in between. Study processing details: It was from reference gene primer amplification that nucleated cell counts were estimated. Measured with immunoSEQ multiplex PCR; TCRdb has only the in-frame clones, and not every one. V and J calls and clone size are as listed in that table; D and trimming were resolved from the DNA. The sample carries about 58,000 clones, about 88% recorded once. The specimen was peripheral blood. This sequence was found in a woman aged 55 to 70 with active COVID-19. The rearrangement links TRBV6-6 to TRBJ2-5; a weak D match, TRBD1 (6 bases). The CDR3 DNA sequence: TGTGCCAGCAGAGCCCGACAGGCCCCCTTGGGGGAGACCCAGTACTTC. Its protein product is CASRARQAPLGETQYF.